Following are 22 T cell receptor beta chains from one sample sequenced in a study of T cells expressing NK-cell markers. With the 5' RACE reads reprocessed, TCRdb shows one record per CDR3 protein and no DNA. Recorded for this sample: 5,500 to 8,000 distinct CDR3 sequences. The source material was blood T cells: a sorted CD56 or NKG2C T cell subset, CD4+ or CD8+ T cells, or bulk PBMC T cells (not recorded which). These receptors came from a man aged 18-70 years in good health.

The gene calls are TRBV6-4 and TRBJ2-1; as DNA is missing, the TRBD2 call by TCRdb cannot be tested. The CDR3 consists of 15 residues. The germline V gene encodes CDR1 MRHNA and CDR2 SNTAGT. The CDR3 spells CASSPSGGAVNEQFF.

The chain uses TRBV6-4 and TRBJ2-2; TCRdb picks TRBD1, but there is no DNA to check that call. This CDR3 is 13 amino acids long. Germline CDR1 and CDR2: MRHNA and SNTAGT. The CDR3: CASKGADTGELFF.

The chain carries TRBV6-1 and TRBJ2-1. This CDR3 has 13 residues. Looked up from germline, CDR1 is MNHNS and CDR2 is SASEGT. This chain's CDR3 is CASSEVENFEQFF.

V usage is TRBV11-1 and J usage is TRBJ2-7; checking the TCRdb D call of TRBD1 is not possible without DNA. The germline CDR1 and CDR2 sequences are SGHAT and FQDESV (reference sequence). This CDR3 has 18 amino acids. The CDR3 sequence is CASSLGYGQGAVSYEQYF.

The chain carries TRBV10-3 and TRBJ2-7; the TCRdb D gene call, TRBD1, has no DNA to confirm it. The CDR3 covers 14 residues. In germline, CDR1 is ENHRY, CDR2 SYGVKD. The CDR3 protein is CAISKQGEVAEQYF.

The chain is built from TRBV12-3 or TRBV12-4 and TRBJ2-3. CDR3 length equals 13 residues. The CDR3: CASGSWTPDTQYF.

The CDR3: CASSQDGLAGGYEQYF. This chain links TRBV4-2 with TRBJ2-7; TCRdb returns TRBD2, unconfirmable since there is no DNA. CDR3 size: 16 residues. The germline CDR1 and CDR2 sequences are LGHNA and YNFKEQ.

The V and J genes are TRBV7-8 and TRBJ2-2. The CDR3 covers 14 residues. Per germline, CDR1 SGHVS and CDR2 FQNEAQ. The CDR3 loop reads CASSLELNTGELFF.

V usage is TRBV6-1 and J usage is TRBJ2-3; the TRBD2 assignment by TCRdb is unverifiable without DNA. This CDR3 is 19 amino acids long. Germline CDR1 MNHNS, CDR2 SASEGT. The CDR3 here is CASSEAGTSGEGGTDTQYF.

This chain uses TRBV20-1 with TRBJ2-5; TCRdb returns TRBD2, unconfirmable since there is no DNA. CDR1 is DFQATT and CDR2 is SNEGSKA in the germline V gene (reference sequence). The CDR3 is 14 residues long. The CDR3 region is CSARDGTSTETQYF.

The CDR3 protein is CSARLPRDWDEQYF. The V call is TRBV20-1, the J call TRBJ2-7. Germline V gene sequence: CDR1 DFQATT, CDR2 SNEGSKA (reference sequence). This CDR3 spans 14 amino acids.

The chain employs TRBV6-1 and TRBJ2-7; as DNA is missing, the TRBD1 call by TCRdb cannot be tested. Germline V gene sequence: CDR1 MNHNS, CDR2 SASEGT. The CDR3 loop spans 15 amino acids. CDR3 in amino acids: CASSSRTGGRYEQYF.

The rearrangement joins TRBV6-5 to TRBJ1-2. CDR3 size: 12 residues. Germline CDR1 and CDR2: MNHEY and SVGAGI. The CDR3 protein is CASRSRWDGYTF.

The gene calls are TRBV3-1 and TRBJ2-7; with no DNA, the TCRdb D assignment of TRBD2 cannot be verified. CDR1 and CDR2 from the germline V gene are LGHDT and YNNKEL (reference sequence). There are 15 residues in the CDR3. CDR3 region: CASSQGAQAIGEQYF.

The rearrangement joins TRBV6-2 or TRBV6-3 to TRBJ2-3. The germline gives CDR1 MNHEY, CDR2 SVGEGT. The CDR3 has 14 amino acids. Here the CDR3 reads CASSYAGDTDTQYF.

The J gene is TRBJ1-3, the V gene TRBV5-1; there is no DNA to check the TCRdb D call of TRBD1. Looked up from germline, CDR1 is SGHRS and CDR2 is YFSETQ. The CDR3 is 17 residues long. Here the CDR3 reads CASSLPGTPSSGNTIYF.

CDR3 in amino acids: CASSVATGSYGYTF. This sequence joins TRBV9 and TRBJ1-2. Germline lookup yields CDR1 SGDLS and CDR2 YYNGEE. CDR3 size: 14 residues.

The chain combines TRBV20-1 with TRBJ2-5; TCRdb reports TRBD1, a call that lacks DNA to check it against. The CDR3 loop spans 14 amino acids. Germline loops: CDR1 DFQATT, CDR2 SNEGSKA (reference sequence). CDR3 region: CSAREDRGQETQYF.

The rearrangement links TRBV4-2 to TRBJ2-1; TCRdb's assignment of TRBD1 cannot be checked, as there is no DNA. CDR1 and CDR2 (germline): LGHNA, YNFKEQ. The CDR3 runs 16 residues. This CDR3 reads CASSQEAGQPNNEQFF.

This chain connects TRBV4-2 to TRBJ2-5; lacking DNA, the TRBD1 call made by TCRdb goes unchecked. The V gene's germline CDR1 is LGHNA and CDR2 YNFKEQ. The CDR3 contains 15 residues. The CDR3 loop is CASSQGQGSQETQYF.

By frequency, this clonotype is large (0.1 to 1%). The chain recombines TRBV6-5 with TRBJ1-5; TCRdb indicates TRBD1, and absent DNA this call remains unverified. CDR3 size: 18 residues. CDR1 is MNHEY, CDR2 SVGAGI, per germline. This CDR3 reads CASSYPRWGPYSNQPQHF.

The V gene is TRBV6-4, the J gene TRBJ2-3. CDR3 length: 14 residues. Per germline, CDR1 MRHNA and CDR2 SNTAGT. The CDR3: CASSKSGNPDTQYF.